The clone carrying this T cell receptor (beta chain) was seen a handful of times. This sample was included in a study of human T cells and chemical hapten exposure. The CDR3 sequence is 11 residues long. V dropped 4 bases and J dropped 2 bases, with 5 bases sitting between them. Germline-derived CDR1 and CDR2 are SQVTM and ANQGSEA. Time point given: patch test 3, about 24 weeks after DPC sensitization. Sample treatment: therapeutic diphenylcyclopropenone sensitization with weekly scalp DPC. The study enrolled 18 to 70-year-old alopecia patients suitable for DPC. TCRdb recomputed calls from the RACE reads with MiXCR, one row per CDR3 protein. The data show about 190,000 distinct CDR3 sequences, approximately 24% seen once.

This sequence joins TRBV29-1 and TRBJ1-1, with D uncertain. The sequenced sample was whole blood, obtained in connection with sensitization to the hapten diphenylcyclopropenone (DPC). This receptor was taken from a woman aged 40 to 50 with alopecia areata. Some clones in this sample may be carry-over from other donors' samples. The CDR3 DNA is TGCAGCGTTGCGAGAAACACTGAAGCTTTCTTT. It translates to CSVARNTEAFF.